This TCR beta chain was recovered during a study of neurological immune-mediated disorders. Findings and limits, study-wide: Multiple sclerosis was found to have the least TCR clonal expansion, below healthy controls, and HTLV-1-associated myelopathy the most. The study found no CDR3 amino acid sequences shared by expanded clones across subjects, suggesting private repertoires in all groups.

Volunteers from a blood bank in Maryland, USA, made up the healthy controls. PBMCs stored at -80 C, 2 million in total, were the source of the unsorted libraries. The ends were cut back, 6 bases at V and 4 bases at J, with 12 bases in the middle. The CDR3 has 13 amino acids. This clonotype was seen at least ten times. Its specificity is not known. TCRdb re-called the 5' RACE reads through MiXCR, storing one row per CDR3 protein. The repertoire has roughly 76,000 distinct CDR3 sequences, around 14% of them found once; the top ten carry 6.5% to 8%. V usage is TRBV12-3 or TRBV12-4 and J usage is TRBJ1-1; D remains ambiguous. The receptor was isolated from a woman in her fifties or sixties in good health. The sequenced sample was PBMCs. The DNA of the CDR3 is TGTGCCAGCAGCCCTATTCTGGGCACTGAAGCTTTCTTT. Translated, it gives CASSPILGTEAFF.